This TCR beta chain was profiled in a study of vaccination effects on CD4 cells after COVID-19. Study as a whole: Each person got two doses of an mRNA SARS-CoV-2 vaccine, BNT162b2 or mRNA-1273. Overall study results and limits: Few convalescent patients were studied, and early post-infection samples were lacking.

Before any sequencing was done, the ViraFEST assay used viral peptide pools to expand antigen-specific CD4+ T cells. Around day 10 of culture, CD4+ T cells were separated out. Among the vaccine recipients, none had a prior SARS-CoV-2 infection, and nucleocapsid antibodies were negative. Every well got over 1.5 million PBMC, which were grown with around 10 IU/ml IL-2 and roughly 9.3 ug/ml peptides. On both days 3 and 7, half of the culture medium was replaced with IL-2 medium. The V gene lost 8 bases and the J gene lost 6 bases, with 12 bases spanning the gap. The CDR3 has 12 amino acids. Germline values: CDR1 MNHEY, CDR2 SVGAGI. With respect to this clone: Its antigen is unidentified.

The assay was immunoSEQ multiplex PCR, and TCRdb's table has in-frame clones only and misses some. The sample records around 45,000 clones, roughly four fifths being singletons. The material was CD4+ T cells from PBMCs cultured with SARS-CoV-2 spike peptides, obtained before COVID-19 vaccination. The V call is TRBV6-5, the J call TRBJ2-3; possibly TRBD1 for D (5 bases). The TCR comes from a human donor who received a COVID-19 vaccine. DNA of the CDR3: TGTGCCAGCCAAGGAGCAGGGGATACGCAGTATTTT. Its protein is CASQGAGDTQYF.